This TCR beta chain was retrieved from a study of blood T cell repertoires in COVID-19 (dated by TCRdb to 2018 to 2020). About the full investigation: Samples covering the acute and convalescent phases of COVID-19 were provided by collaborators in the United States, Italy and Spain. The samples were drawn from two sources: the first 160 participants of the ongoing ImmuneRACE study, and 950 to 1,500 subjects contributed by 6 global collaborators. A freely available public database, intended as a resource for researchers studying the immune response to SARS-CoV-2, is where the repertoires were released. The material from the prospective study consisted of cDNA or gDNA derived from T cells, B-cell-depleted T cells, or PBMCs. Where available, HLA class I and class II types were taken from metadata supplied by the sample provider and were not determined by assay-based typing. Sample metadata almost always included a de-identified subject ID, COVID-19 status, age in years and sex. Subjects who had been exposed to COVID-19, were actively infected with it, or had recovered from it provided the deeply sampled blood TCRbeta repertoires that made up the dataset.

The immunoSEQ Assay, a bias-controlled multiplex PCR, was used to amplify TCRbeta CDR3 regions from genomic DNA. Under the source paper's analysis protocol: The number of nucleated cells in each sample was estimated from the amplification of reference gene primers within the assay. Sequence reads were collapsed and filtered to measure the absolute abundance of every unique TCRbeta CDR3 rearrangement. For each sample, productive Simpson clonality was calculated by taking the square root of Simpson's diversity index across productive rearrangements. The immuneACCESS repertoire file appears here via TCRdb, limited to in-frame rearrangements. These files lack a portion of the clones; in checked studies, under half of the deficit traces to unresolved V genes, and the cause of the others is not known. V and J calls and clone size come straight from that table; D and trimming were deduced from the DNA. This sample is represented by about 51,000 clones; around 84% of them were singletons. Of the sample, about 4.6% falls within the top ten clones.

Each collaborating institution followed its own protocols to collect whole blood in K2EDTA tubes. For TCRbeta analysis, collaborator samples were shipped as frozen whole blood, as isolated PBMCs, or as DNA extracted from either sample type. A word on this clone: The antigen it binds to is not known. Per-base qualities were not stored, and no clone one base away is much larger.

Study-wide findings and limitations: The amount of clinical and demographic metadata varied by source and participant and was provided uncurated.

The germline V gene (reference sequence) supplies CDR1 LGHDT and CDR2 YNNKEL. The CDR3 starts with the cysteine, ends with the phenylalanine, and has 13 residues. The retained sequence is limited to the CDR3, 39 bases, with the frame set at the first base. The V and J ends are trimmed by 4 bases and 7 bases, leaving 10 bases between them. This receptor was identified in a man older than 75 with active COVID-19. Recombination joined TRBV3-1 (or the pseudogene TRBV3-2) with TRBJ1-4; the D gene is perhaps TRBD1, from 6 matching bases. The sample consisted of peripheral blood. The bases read TGTGCCAGCAGCCGCGACAGGCGTGAAAAACTGTTTTTT. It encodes CASSRDRREKLFF.